These 23 T cell receptor beta chains originate from one sample sequenced in a study of blood T cell repertoires in COVID-19. The protocol was immunoSEQ multiplex PCR, while the TCRdb copy is restricted to in-frame clones and leaves out a portion. This repertoire shows about 520,000 clones, around 85% found once; its top ten account for 3% to 4%. Sequenced: peripheral blood. These receptor sequences come from a human donor in a cohort sampled during active COVID-19.

The chain combines TRBV25-1 with TRBJ2-2; 12 positions agree with TRBD2. The germline CDR1 and CDR2 sequences are MGHDK and SYGVNS. Trimming at V came to 6 bases and at J to 4 bases, leaving 12 bases not matched to a gene. The CDR3 sequence is 18 residues long. The CDR3 DNA reads TGTGCCAGCAGCGCCGGGACTAGCGGGCCCCGGGGCACCGGGGAGCTGTTTTTT. Encoded protein: CASSAGTSGPRGTGELFF.

The gene calls are TRBV11-2 and TRBJ2-2, with D maybe TRBD2 (5 bases). V was shortened by 5 bases and J by 3 bases, with 22 bases between the two germline ends. CDR3 size: 18 residues. Germline V gives CDR1 SGHAT, CDR2 FQNNGV. CDR3: CASSPPPSSPDHTGELFF. The CDR3 DNA is TGTGCCAGCAGCCCCCCCCCTAGCAGTCCCGACCACACCGGGGAGCTGTTTTTT.

V and J are TRBV6-5 and TRBJ2-1, with 7 bases identical to TRBD2. J lost 6 bases, V lost 6 bases, and 8 bases had no gene match. CDR3 length: 14 residues. Germline V CDR1 and CDR2: MNHEY, SVGAGI. The CDR3 bases are TGTGCCAGCAGAGCCGCGGGGGATAGCAATGAGCAGTTCTTC. Residues: CASRAAGDSNEQFF.

This clone has only a few counts. The rearrangement joins TRBV4-3 to TRBJ1-4; D is unresolved. This CDR3 is built from 13 residues. V gave up 0 bases and J gave up 8 bases, with 7 bases separating them. CDR1 is LGHNA, CDR2 YSLEER, per germline. CDR3 DNA: TGCGCCAGCAGCCAAGAGCAGTCCGAAAAACTGTTTTTT. The encoded protein is CASSQEQSEKLFF.

The V call is TRBV30, the J call TRBJ2-1, with D possibly TRBD2 on 6 matching bases. Germline V gene sequence: CDR1 GTSNPN, CDR2 SVGIG (reference sequence). The V end was cut by 0 bases, the J end by 10 bases, with 19 bases between. This CDR3 has 15 residues. CDR3 nucleotide sequence: TGTGCCTGGAGTGTATATTTTGTCGGGGGAGAGGAGCAGTTCTTC. Translating gives CAWSVYFVGGEEQFF.

The chain recombines TRBV27 with TRBJ1-1; D may be TRBD1 (6 bases). Trimming shortened V by 4 bases and J by 5 bases, and 14 bases separated the two germline ends. In germline, CDR1 is MNHEY, CDR2 SMNVEV (reference sequence). This CDR3 is 14 amino acids long. For the CDR3, the DNA is TGTGCCAGCAGTTCCGGAGGACAGTTTACTGAAGCTTTCTTT. It yields the protein CASSSGGQFTEAFF.

The rearrangement links TRBV3-1 (or the pseudogene TRBV3-2) to TRBJ1-2, with 7 bases lining up with TRBD1. V lost 3 bases to trimming and J lost 11 bases; unmatched junction nucleotides: 15. The CDR3 has 15 residues. In germline, CDR1 is LGHDT, CDR2 YNNKEL (reference sequence). CDR3 protein: CASSHAGWTGDSYTF. CDR3 DNA sequence: TGTGCCAGCAGCCATGCCGGATGGACAGGTGACTCTTACACCTTC.

The rearrangement joins TRBV6-5 to TRBJ2-7; 8 bases fit TRBD1. From germline, CDR1 is MNHEY and CDR2 SVGAGI. This CDR3 is built from 12 residues. With V trimmed by 5 bases and J by 7 bases, 4 bases remained unmatched. The CDR3 sequence: CASSTRGLEQYF. CDR3 nucleotide sequence: TGTGCCAGCAGTACCAGGGGGCTTGAGCAGTACTTC.

This chain connects TRBV27 to TRBJ1-4; weak D call: TRBD1 (5 bases). CDR1 and CDR2 from the germline V gene are MNHEY and SMNVEV (reference sequence). There are 16 residues in the CDR3. Trimming removed 5 bases from V and 0 bases from J, with 13 bases in between. CDR3 DNA sequence: TGTGCCAGCAGTATTATACCGGGGGCAACTAATGAAAAACTGTTTTTT. Encoded protein: CASSIIPGATNEKLFF.

This chain links TRBV15 with TRBJ1-1; D gene uncertain. CDR1 and CDR2 from the germline V gene are LNHNV and YYDKDF (reference sequence). The CDR3 spans 15 residues. Trimming removed 0 bases from V and 4 bases from J, with 12 bases in between. In DNA form, the CDR3 reads TGTGCCACCAGCAGAGACCGAACTACCTCCACTGAAGCTTTCTTT. Amino acids: CATSRDRTTSTEAFF.

The chain is built from TRBV9 and TRBJ1-1; possibly TRBD1 for D (5 bases). The CDR3 totals 13 residues. V lost 0 bases and J lost 11, with 14 bases in between. Looked up from germline, CDR1 is SGDLS and CDR2 is YYNGEE. The CDR3 DNA sequence: TGTGCCAGCAGCGTAGGCCCGCTGGGGCACGCTTTCTTT. It codes for CASSVGPLGHAFF.

This clone was detected only a few times. The chain is built from TRBV9 and TRBJ2-6; D is undetermined. Germline values: CDR1 SGDLS, CDR2 YYNGEE. V lost 1 base to trimming and J lost 0 bases, with 5 bases between them. This CDR3 is built from 15 residues. The CDR3 region is CASSVLRSGANVLTF. The CDR3 DNA reads TGTGCCAGCAGCGTACTTCGCTCTGGGGCCAACGTCCTGACTTTC. Drawing the rest from reference TRBV9 and TRBJ2-6, the complete variable domain is DSGVTQTPKHLITATGQRVTLRCSPRSGDLSVYWYQQSLDQGLQFLIQYYNGEERAKGNILERFSAQQFPDLHSELNLSSLELGDSALYFCASSVLRSGANVLTFGAGSRLTVL.

Here the CDR3 reads CASSWGLRGVGNEQFF. DNA of the CDR3: TGTGCCAGTAGTTGGGGTCTCAGGGGAGTCGGGAATGAGCAGTTCTTC. The chain is built from TRBV19 and TRBJ2-1; D is possibly TRBD1 (6 bases). The CDR3 consists of 16 residues. The ends were cut back, 5 bases at V and 7 bases at J, with 21 bases in the middle. Germline CDR1 is LNHDA and CDR2 is SQIVND (reference sequence). The variable domain in full, completed from reference TRBV19 and TRBJ2-1, reads DGGITQSPKYLFRKEGQNVTLSCEQNLNHDAMYWYRQDPGQGLRLIYYSQIVNDFQKGDIAEGYSVSREKKESFPLTVTSAQKNPTAFYLCASSWGLRGVGNEQFFGPGTRLTVL.

The chain combines TRBV12-3 or TRBV12-4 with TRBJ1-2; 10 nucleotides align to TRBD1. The J segment lost 3 bases and the V segment lost 7 bases, leaving 2 bases of the junction unmatched. The CDR3 runs 13 residues. CDR3 amino acids: CASTGTGDYGYTF. In DNA, the CDR3 is TGTGCCAGCACCGGGACAGGGGACTATGGCTACACCTTC.

The chain is built from TRBV1 and TRBJ1-1. TRBV1 is flagged as a pseudogene. The CDR3 totals 15 residues. The CDR3 DNA sequence: TGCACCAGCAGCCACCTTCTTGGGCGGGTCGGTGAAGCTTTCTTT. The encoded protein is CTSSHLLGRVGEAFF.

The J gene is TRBJ2-1, the V gene TRBV7-8; possible D gene TRBD2, 6 bases. V was trimmed by 8 bases and J by 0 bases, leaving 11 bases between them. The CDR3 is made up of 14 amino acids. Germline assignment: CDR1 SGHVS and CDR2 FQNEAQ. The CDR3 is CASGAGNSYNEQFF. The CDR3 coding sequence is TGTGCCAGCGGCGCGGGAAACTCCTACAATGAGCAGTTCTTC.

J is TRBJ2-3 and V is TRBV11-2; 8 bases map to TRBD2. Germline CDR1 SGHAT, CDR2 FQNNGV. Losses at the gene ends were 7 bases for V and 4 bases for J; bases not matched to a gene: 13. The CDR3 has 16 amino acids. DNA of the CDR3: TGTGCCAGCAAGTCTGACGGGCGGGAGGTGGCAGATACGCAGTATTTT. Amino acid sequence: CASKSDGREVADTQYF.

The genes are TRBV6-5 and TRBJ1-1, with D perhaps matching TRBD1 (6 bases). V lost 3 bases, J lost 5 bases, and 16 bases lay in between. Germline V gene lookup returns CDR1 MNHEY and CDR2 SVGAGI. The CDR3 loop spans 15 amino acids. Here the CDR3 reads CASSYRDKRNTEAFF. CDR3 coding DNA: TGTGCCAGCAGTTATCGGGACAAAAGAAATACTGAAGCTTTCTTT.

Only one count was recorded for this clone. Here the CDR3 DNA reads TGTGCCAGCAGCCCCAGGGGTTGGTACCAAGAGACCCAGTACTTC. Translation: CASSPRGWYQETQYF. The chain combines TRBV14 with TRBJ2-5; a weak D match, TRBD1 (6 bases). The V end was cut by 4 bases, the J end by 0 bases, with 12 bases between. The CDR3 spans 15 residues. Germline loops: CDR1 SGHDN, CDR2 FVKESK. Combining the CDR3 with reference TRBV14 and TRBJ2-5 gives the whole variable domain EAGVTQFPSHSVIEKGQTVTLRCDPISGHDNLYWYRRVMGKEIKFLLHFVKESKQDESGMPNNRFLAERTGGTYSTLKVQPAELEDSGVYFCASSPRGWYQETQYFGPGTRLLVL.

The V call is TRBV12-1, the J call TRBJ1-4; the table's D gene call, TRBD1, was not cross checked with the DNA. TRBV12-1 is a pseudogene locus. The CDR3 contains 17 residues. CDR3 loop: CASSTGQSAKSNEKLFF. The CDR3 region has the DNA TGTGCCAGCAGCACGGGACAGAGTGCGAAGTCTAATGAAAAACTGTTTTTT.

The chain links TRBV25-1 to TRBJ1-1, with D possibly matching TRBD1 (5 bases). Germline V gene data show CDR1 as MGHDK and CDR2 as SYGVNS. The CDR3 length is 13 residues. Between the trimmed V and J ends, which lost 6 bases and 8 bases, there was a span of 16 bases. The CDR3 DNA reads TGTGCCAGCAGCCGTGGGGGAGCGGGCGAAGCTTTCTTT. This gives the protein CASSRGGAGEAFF.

The CDR3 here is CASSFAGNIQYF. Here the CDR3 DNA reads TGTGCCAGCAGTTTTGCGGGAAACATTCAGTACTTC. The chain employs TRBV12-3 or TRBV12-4 and TRBJ2-4; D might be TRBD2 (5 bases). V was cut by 3 bases and J by 6 bases, with 6 bases left in between. This CDR3 has 12 residues.

This clone was detected once. This chain links TRBV30 with TRBJ2-1; no firm D call. CDR3 size: 13 residues. Deletions cut 0 bases from V and 5 bases from J, with 8 bases between. Germline V lookup: CDR1 GTSNPN, CDR2 SVGIG (reference sequence). CDR3 nucleotide sequence: TGTGCCTGGAGTGTAAAGCTAAACAATGAGCAGTTCTTC. Translating gives CAWSVKLNNEQFF.